The rows below give T cell receptor beta chains drawn from one sample of a study of T cells after yellow fever vaccination. TCRdb passed the 5' RACE reads through MiXCR, listing each CDR3 protein once. In the table there are approximately 510,000 distinct CDR3 sequences, around a fifth of which are singletons. The sequencing here drew on PBMCs, taken more than 20 days after the first yellow fever vaccination. These receptors were taken from a young man who received the YFV17D yellow fever vaccine. CDR3s leave out the opening cysteine and the closing phenylalanine or tryptophan. The size of a clone is reported for some rows only, either as once, few or many, or as a class for expanded clones.

cdr3_length	v_call	clone_size	j_call	cdr3_aa
11	TRBV7-2	few	TRBJ2-4	ASSLNSKNIQY
14	TRBV6-4	.	TRBJ1-5	ASSRRIPGQRKPQH
14	TRBV7-8	.	TRBJ2-5	ASSATGGSRQETQY
12	TRBV20-1	.	TRBJ1-3	SARDRMSGNTIY
15	TRBV14	few	TRBJ2-5	ASSQDVVRDRQETQY
12	TRBV7-3	few	TRBJ2-1	ASTPSGGYNEQF
14	TRBV7-2	few	TRBJ2-1	ASSLGGAGGYNEQF
12	TRBV9	.	TRBJ2-1	DSSVATAYNEQF
13	TRBV7-6	few	TRBJ2-2	ASSPKGANTGELF
11	TRBV4-2	.	TRBJ1-4	ASSQGRDEKLF
16	TRBV5-1	.	TRBJ2-3	ASSDVGHGPLNTDTQY
12	TRBV6-5	.	TRBJ1-5	ASSYQDGNQPQH
16	TRBV11-1	.	TRBJ1-3	ASSPGQGRKEAGNTIY
12	TRBV27	few	TRBJ1-2	ASSYREGAYGYT
12	TRBV5-1	many	TRBJ1-5	ASSLYGDNQPQH